This T cell receptor beta chain was identified during a study of blood T cell repertoires in COVID-19. Study context: In each case, the material was cDNA or gDNA derived from T cells, B-cell-depleted T cells, or PBMCs.

Generated by immunoSEQ multiplex PCR, the TCRdb table keeps only in-frame clones and is missing some. The sample carries 120,000 or so clones, 90% recorded once. Followed over time, Seattle patients had been enrolled while infection was active. After removal of 0 bases from V and 5 bases from J, the junction contained 5 bases not matched to a gene. The CDR3 has 15 amino acids. Germline lookup yields CDR1 MGHRA and CDR2 YSYEKL. Source material: peripheral blood. The receptor comes from a man in his 60s with COVID-19, enrolled during active disease. The chain combines TRBV4-1 with TRBJ2-5; 8 bases line up with TRBD2. This CDR3 reads CASSQEGTSWETQYF. CDR3 nucleotide sequence: TGCGCCAGCAGCCAAGAGGGGACTAGTTGGGAGACCCAGTACTTC.